This T cell receptor (beta chain) was identified in a study of cytomegalovirus exposure and HLA in healthy donors. General study results and limits: When the data were analyzed later, several of the most significant clusters appeared to be linked to common viral pathogens. Analyzed later, association rates of TCRs varied across HLA loci, with DRB1 most and HLA-C fewest.

The study ran its PCR with 60 Vbeta and 13 Jbeta primers. The method was immunoSEQ multiplex PCR; TCRdb's version includes in-frame clones alone and lacks a portion of them. This table has around 200,000 clones, 85% appearing once. Germline V gene lookup returns CDR1 SGHVS and CDR2 FNYEAQ. J was trimmed by 9 bases and V by 0 bases; bases with no gene match: 7. The CDR3 consists of 14 residues. Comments on this clone: Its matching antigen is unknown.

The sequencing input was PBMCs. The receptor's source is a woman between 45 and 60 years old in good health and CMV-seronegative. The V call is TRBV7-6, the J call TRBJ2-5, with 7 nucleotides matching TRBD2. CDR3 sequence: CASSLAGTSEPQYF. The CDR3 region has the DNA TGTGCCAGCAGCTTAGCGGGCACTAGCGAACCCCAGTACTTC.